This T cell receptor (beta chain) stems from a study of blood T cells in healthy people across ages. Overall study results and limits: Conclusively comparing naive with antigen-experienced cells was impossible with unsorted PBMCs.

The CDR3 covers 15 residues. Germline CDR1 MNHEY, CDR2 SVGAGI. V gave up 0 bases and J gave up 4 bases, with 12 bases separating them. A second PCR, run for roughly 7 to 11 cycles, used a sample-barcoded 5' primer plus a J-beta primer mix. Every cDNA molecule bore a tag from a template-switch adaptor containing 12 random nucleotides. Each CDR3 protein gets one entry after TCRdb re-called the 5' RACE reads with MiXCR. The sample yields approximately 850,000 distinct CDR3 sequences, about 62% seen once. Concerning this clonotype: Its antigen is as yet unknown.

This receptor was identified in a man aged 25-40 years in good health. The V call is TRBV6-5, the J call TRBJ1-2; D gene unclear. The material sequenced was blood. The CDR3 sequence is CASSYSSIGSYGYTF. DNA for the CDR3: TGTGCCAGCAGTTACTCATCGATCGGGTCCTATGGCTACACCTTC.